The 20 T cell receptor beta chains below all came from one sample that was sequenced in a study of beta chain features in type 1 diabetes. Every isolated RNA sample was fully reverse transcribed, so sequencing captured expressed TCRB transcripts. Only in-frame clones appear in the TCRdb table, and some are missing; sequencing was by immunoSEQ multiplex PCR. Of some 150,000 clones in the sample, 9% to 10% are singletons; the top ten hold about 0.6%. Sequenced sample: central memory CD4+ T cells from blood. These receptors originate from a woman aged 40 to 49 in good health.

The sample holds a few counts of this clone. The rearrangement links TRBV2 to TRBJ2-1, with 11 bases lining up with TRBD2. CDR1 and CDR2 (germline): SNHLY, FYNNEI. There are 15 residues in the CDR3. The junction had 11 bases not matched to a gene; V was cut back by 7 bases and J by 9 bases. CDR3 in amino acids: CASTAIAGGQGEQFF. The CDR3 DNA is TGTGCCAGCACCGCTATAGCGGGGGGGCAAGGTGAGCAGTTCTTC. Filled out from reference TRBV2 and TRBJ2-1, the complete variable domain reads EPEVTQTPSHQVTQMGQEVILRCVPISNHLYFYWYRQILGQKVEFLVSFYNNEISEKSEIFDDQFSVERPDGSNFTLKIRSTKLEDSAMYFCASTAIAGGQGEQFFGPGTRLTVL.

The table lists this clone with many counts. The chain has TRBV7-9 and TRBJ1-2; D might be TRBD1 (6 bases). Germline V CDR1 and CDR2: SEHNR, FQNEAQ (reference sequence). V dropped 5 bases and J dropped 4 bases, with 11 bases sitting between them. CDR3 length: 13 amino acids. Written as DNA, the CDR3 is TGTGCCAGCAGCCGGGACACCTCCTATGGCTACACCTTC. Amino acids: CASSRDTSYGYTF.

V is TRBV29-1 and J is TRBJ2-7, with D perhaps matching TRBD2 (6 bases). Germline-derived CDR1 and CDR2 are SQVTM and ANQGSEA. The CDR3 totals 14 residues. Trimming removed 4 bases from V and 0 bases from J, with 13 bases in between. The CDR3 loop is CSVVTGLTSYEQYF. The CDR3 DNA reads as TGCAGCGTTGTTACGGGACTGACCTCCTACGAGCAGTACTTC.

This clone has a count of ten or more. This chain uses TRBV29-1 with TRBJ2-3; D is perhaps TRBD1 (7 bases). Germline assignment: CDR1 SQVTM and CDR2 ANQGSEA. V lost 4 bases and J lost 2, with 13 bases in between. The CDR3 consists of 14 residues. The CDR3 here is CSVGGTDNTDTQYF. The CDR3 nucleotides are TGCAGCGTTGGCGGGACAGACAACACAGATACGCAGTATTTT.

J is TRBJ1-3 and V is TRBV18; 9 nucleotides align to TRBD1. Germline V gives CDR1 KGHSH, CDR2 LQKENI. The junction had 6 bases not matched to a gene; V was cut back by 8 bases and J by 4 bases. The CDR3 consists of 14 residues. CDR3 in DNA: TGTGCCAGCGCGGGACAGGGCGCGGGAAACACCATATATTTT. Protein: CASAGQGAGNTIYF.

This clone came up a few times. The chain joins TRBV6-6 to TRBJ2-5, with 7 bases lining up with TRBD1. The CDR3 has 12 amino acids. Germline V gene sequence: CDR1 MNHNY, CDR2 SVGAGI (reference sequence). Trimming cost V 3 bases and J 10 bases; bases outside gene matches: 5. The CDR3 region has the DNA TGTGCCAGCAGTTATGCCCGACAGGGCCAGTACTTC. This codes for CASSYARQGQYF.

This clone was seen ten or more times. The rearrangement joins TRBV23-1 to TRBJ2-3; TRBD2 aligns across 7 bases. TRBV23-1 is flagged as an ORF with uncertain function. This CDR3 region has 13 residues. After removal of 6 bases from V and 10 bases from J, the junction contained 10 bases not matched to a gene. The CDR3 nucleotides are TGCGCCAGCAGCCTCTTTAGCGGGCCCGCGCAGTATTTT. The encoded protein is CASSLFSGPAQYF.

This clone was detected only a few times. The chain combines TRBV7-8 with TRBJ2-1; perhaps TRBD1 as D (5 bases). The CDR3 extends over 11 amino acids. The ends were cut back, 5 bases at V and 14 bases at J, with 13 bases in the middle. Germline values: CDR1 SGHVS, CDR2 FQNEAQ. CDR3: CASSQGSLEFF. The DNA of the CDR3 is TGTGCCAGCAGCCAGGGATCTCTGGAGTTCTTC.

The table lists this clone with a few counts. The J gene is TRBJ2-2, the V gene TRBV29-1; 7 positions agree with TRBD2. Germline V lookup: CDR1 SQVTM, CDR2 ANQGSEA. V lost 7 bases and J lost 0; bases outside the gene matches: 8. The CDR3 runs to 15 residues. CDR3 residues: CSANRGLANTGELFF. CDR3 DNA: TGCAGCGCCAACCGAGGACTAGCGAACACCGGGGAGCTGTTTTTT.

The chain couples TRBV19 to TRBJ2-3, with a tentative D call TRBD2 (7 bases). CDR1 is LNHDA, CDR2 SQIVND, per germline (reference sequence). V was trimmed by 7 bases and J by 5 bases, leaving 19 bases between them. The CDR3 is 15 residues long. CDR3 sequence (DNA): TGTGCCAGTACAGGAGGCGGGGGCCCGGGAGATACGCAGTATTTT. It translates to CASTGGGGPGDTQYF.

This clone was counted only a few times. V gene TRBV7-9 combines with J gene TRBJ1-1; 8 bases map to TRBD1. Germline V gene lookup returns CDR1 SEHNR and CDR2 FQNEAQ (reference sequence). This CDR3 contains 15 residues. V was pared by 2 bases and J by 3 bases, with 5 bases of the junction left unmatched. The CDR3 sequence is CASSLQGARDTEAFF. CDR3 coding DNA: TGTGCCAGCAGCTTACAGGGGGCGCGGGACACTGAAGCTTTCTTT.

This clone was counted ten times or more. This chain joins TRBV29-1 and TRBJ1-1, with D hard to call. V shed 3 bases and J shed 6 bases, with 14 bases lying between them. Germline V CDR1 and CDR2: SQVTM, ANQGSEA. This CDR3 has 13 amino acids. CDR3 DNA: TGCAGCGTTGATGCATCAGTGCGGGCTGAAGCTTTCTTT. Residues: CSVDASVRAEAFF.

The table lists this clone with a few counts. CDR3 residues: CAISVQGGNTEAFF. The CDR3 DNA reads as TGTGCCATCAGTGTCCAGGGAGGAAACACTGAAGCTTTCTTT. The V gene is TRBV10-3, the J gene TRBJ1-1; weak D call: TRBD1 (5 bases). V dropped 4 bases and J dropped 2 bases, with 11 bases sitting between them. The length of the CDR3 is 14 residues. Germline values: CDR1 ENHRY, CDR2 SYGVKD.

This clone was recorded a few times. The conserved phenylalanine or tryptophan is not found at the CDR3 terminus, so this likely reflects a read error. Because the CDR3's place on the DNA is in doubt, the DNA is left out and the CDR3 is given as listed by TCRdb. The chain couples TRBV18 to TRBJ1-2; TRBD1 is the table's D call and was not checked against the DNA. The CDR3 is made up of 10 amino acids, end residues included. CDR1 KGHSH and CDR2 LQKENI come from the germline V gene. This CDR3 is CASSPGTPSN.

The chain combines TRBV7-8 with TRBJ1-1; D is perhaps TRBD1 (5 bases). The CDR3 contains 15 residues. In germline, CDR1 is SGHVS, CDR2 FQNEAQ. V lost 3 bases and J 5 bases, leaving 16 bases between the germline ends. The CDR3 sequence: CASSLQQGGWTEAFF. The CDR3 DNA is TGTGCCAGCAGCTTGCAGCAGGGAGGATGGACTGAAGCTTTCTTT. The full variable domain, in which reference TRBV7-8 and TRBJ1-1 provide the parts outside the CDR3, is GAGVSQSPRYKVAKRGQDVALRCDPISGHVSLFWYQQALGQGPEFLTYFQNEAQLDKSGLPSDRFFAERPEGSVSTLKIQRTQQEDSAVYLCASSLQQGGWTEAFFGQGTRLTVV.

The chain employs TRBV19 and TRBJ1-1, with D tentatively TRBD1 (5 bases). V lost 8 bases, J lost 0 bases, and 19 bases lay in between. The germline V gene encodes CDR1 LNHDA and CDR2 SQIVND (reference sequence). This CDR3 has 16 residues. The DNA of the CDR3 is TGTGCCAGTGCAGGGTGGGTCAGGACAATGAACACTGAAGCTTTCTTT. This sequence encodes CASAGWVRTMNTEAFF.

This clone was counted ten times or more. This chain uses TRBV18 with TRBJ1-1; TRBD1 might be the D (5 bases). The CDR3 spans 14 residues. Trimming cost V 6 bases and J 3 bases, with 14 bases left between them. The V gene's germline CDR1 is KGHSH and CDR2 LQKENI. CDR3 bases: TGTGCCAGCTCGACCTACGGAGGGGACACTGAAGCTTTCTTT. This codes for CASSTYGGDTEAFF. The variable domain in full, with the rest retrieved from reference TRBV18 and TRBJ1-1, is NAGVMQNPRHLVRRRGQEARLRCSPMKGHSHVYWYRQLPEEGLKFMVYLQKENIIDESGMPKERFSAEFPKEGPSILRIQQVVRGDSAAYFCASSTYGGDTEAFFGQGTRLTVV.

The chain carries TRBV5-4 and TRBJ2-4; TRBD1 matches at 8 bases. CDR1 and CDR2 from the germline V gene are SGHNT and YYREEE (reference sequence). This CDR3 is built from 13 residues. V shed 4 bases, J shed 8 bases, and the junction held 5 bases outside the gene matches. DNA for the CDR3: TGTGCCAGCAGCACCAGGGGGCTGGACATTCAGTACTTC. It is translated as CASSTRGLDIQYF.

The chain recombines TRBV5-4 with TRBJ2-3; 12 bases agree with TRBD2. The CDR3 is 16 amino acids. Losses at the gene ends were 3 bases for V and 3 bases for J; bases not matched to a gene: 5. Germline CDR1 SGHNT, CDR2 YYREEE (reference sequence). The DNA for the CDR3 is TGTGCCAGCAGCTCGGGGACTAGCGGGCGGACAGATACGCAGTATTTT. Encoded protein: CASSSGTSGRTDTQYF.

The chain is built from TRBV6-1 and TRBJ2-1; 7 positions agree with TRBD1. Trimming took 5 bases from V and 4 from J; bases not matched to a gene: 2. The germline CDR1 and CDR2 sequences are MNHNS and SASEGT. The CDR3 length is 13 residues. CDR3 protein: CASSSTGYNEQFF. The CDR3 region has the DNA TGTGCCAGCAGTTCGACAGGGTACAATGAGCAGTTCTTC.